The source of this T cell receptor beta chain is a study of tumor and adjacent non-tumor tissue in lung cancer. As for the study in general: Some 4.2 million productive TCRbeta reads were obtained per sample on average.

This sample's RNA came from whole unsorted tissue. The library came from three nested PCR rounds adapted from ARM-PCR protocols. TCRdb independently ran MiXCR on the multiplex PCR reads; one entry per CDR3 protein. The data contain roughly 81,000 distinct CDR3 sequences, 61% of them seen just once; the ten biggest clones take up 15%. This clonotype has a count of ten or more. No antigen is known for it. Study outcomes and limitations: Shorter survival was associated with higher TCR diversity in tumors.

V shed 6 bases, J shed 1 base, and the junction held 4 bases outside the gene matches. The CDR3 loop spans 14 amino acids. The chain uses TRBV12-3 or TRBV12-4 and TRBJ2-7, with 9 nucleotides matching TRBD2. The TCR was taken from a man aged 70-80 years with non-small cell lung cancer. Sequences were obtained from lung tumor tissue. CDR3 DNA sequence: TGTGCCAGCAGCGGGACTAGCCCTTCCTACGAGCAGTACTTC. As protein: CASSGTSPSYEQYF.